This record concerns one T cell receptor beta chain sequence. The data are from a study of blood T cells in healthy people across ages. The CDR3 runs to 16 residues. Trimming removed 5 bases at V and 0 bases at J, with 14 bases between. Germline-derived CDR1 and CDR2 are SGHTA and FQGNSA. The second PCR ran about 6 to 12 cycles with a sample-barcoded 5' primer and J-beta primers. Each TCR beta cDNA got a 12-nucleotide random molecular identifier. One entry per CDR3 protein results from TCRdb running MiXCR on the 5' RACE reads. The sample consists of some 1,500,000 distinct CDR3 sequences, about 45% of them appearing once. Ranging in age from roughly 6 to 95, the donors were healthy Caucasian individuals from Russia.

Sequences were obtained from blood. The sequence derives from a woman under 30 in good health. The chain employs TRBV7-2 and TRBJ2-1; D is uncertain. The CDR3 reads CASSPRFLSSYNEQFF. The CDR3 DNA reads as TGTGCCAGCAGCCCCAGATTCTTGAGCTCCTACAATGAGCAGTTCTTC.